These 20 T cell receptor beta chains came from one sample sequenced in a study of blood T cell repertoires in COVID-19. Profiling relied on immunoSEQ multiplex PCR, and the TCRdb table lists in-frame clones only, not all of them. The data contain 490,000 or so clones, roughly nine tenths of them singletons. The sample taken for sequencing was PBMCs or T cells enriched from blood (not recorded which). Receptors originate from a woman aged 55-69 years who had recovered from COVID-19.

The V and J genes are TRBV5-4 and TRBJ2-2, with 9 positions matching TRBD1. V shed 0 bases, J shed 7 bases, and the junction held 7 bases outside the gene matches. The CDR3 has 16 residues. CDR1 is SGHNT, CDR2 YYREEE, per germline (reference sequence). The CDR3 DNA follows: TGTGCCAGCAGCTTGGGAACAGGGGGCGCGGGCGGGGAGCTGTTTTTT. This gives the protein CASSLGTGGAGGELFF.

The chain is built from TRBV24-1 and TRBJ1-4; D is possibly TRBD1 (6 bases). The germline V and J ends were trimmed by 3 bases and 8 bases, with 9 bases remaining between them. The CDR3 sequence is 13 residues long. CDR1 and CDR2 from the germline V gene are KGHDR and SFDVKD. CDR3 DNA sequence: TGTGCCACCAGTGATACAGGGTCCGAAAAACTGTTTTTT. It specifies CATSDTGSEKLFF.

The chain recombines TRBV7-2 with TRBJ2-1; 7 positions match TRBD2. This CDR3 contains 16 residues. Germline CDR1 and CDR2: SGHTA and FQGNSA. The V gene end was trimmed by 5 bases and the J gene end by 5 bases; junction bases not matched to a gene: 12. The CDR3 is CASSRWGREPNNEQFF. CDR3 bases: TGTGCCAGCAGCCGCTGGGGGAGGGAACCCAACAATGAGCAGTTCTTC.

This chain connects TRBV9 to TRBJ2-5, with TRBD1 matching over 9 bases. V dropped 5 bases and J dropped 5; count of bases not matched to a gene: 13. Germline CDR1 reads SGDLS; CDR2 reads YYNGEE. CDR3 size: 16 residues. The CDR3 loop reads CASSEDRGFWGETQYF. The CDR3, as DNA: TGTGCCAGCAGTGAGGACAGGGGATTCTGGGGGGAGACCCAGTACTTC. The complete variable domain, with remaining parts taken from reference TRBV9 and TRBJ2-5, reads DSGVTQTPKHLITATGQRVTLRCSPRSGDLSVYWYQQSLDQGLQFLIQYYNGEERAKGNILERFSAQQFPDLHSELNLSSLELGDSALYFCASSEDRGFWGETQYFGPGTRLLVL.

The chain combines TRBV24-1 with TRBJ2-7; 7 positions match TRBD2. The CDR3 is 13 residues long. Per germline, CDR1 KGHDR and CDR2 SFDVKD. Trimming removed 7 bases from V and 2 bases from J; junction bases left unmatched: 4. CDR3 residues: CATSDSGTYEQYF. As DNA, the CDR3 is TGTGCCACCAGCGACAGCGGGACCTACGAGCAGTACTTC.

This chain joins TRBV18 and TRBJ2-7; 9 bases agree with TRBD1. V was clipped by 5 bases and J by 3 bases; unmatched bases: 5. CDR3 length equals 14 residues. CDR1 and CDR2 (germline): KGHSH, LQKENI. DNA for the CDR3: TGTGCCAGCTCAACCACGACAGGGGGCTACGAGCAGTACGTC. It codes for CASSTTTGGYEQYV.

Only one count was recorded for this clone. This chain uses TRBV5-1 with TRBJ2-4; perhaps TRBD1 as D (5 bases). Trimming cost V 2 bases and J 1 base, with 10 bases left between them. The CDR3 loop spans 15 amino acids. Per germline, CDR1 SGHRS and CDR2 YFSETQ. CDR3 amino acids: CASSFQGPAKNIQYF. The CDR3 coding sequence is TGCGCCAGCAGCTTCCAGGGTCCGGCCAAAAACATTCAGTACTTC.

The chain joins TRBV2 to TRBJ1-5; D not certain. There are 14 residues in the CDR3. Deletions cut 8 bases from V and 3 bases from J, with 14 bases between. CDR1 and CDR2 from the germline V gene are SNHLY and FYNNEI. CDR3 in amino acids: CASRLEAPNQPQHF. CDR3 bases: TGTGCCAGCCGGCTAGAGGCCCCCAATCAGCCCCAGCATTTT.

The rearrangement links TRBV18 to TRBJ1-2; 7 positions agree with TRBD1. Trimming at V came to 2 bases and at J to 2 bases, leaving 8 bases not matched to a gene. The CDR3 runs to 16 residues. The germline gives CDR1 KGHSH, CDR2 LQKENI. The chain's CDR3 is CASSPTRDSENYGYTF. CDR3 bases: TGTGCCAGCTCACCAACCCGGGACAGCGAAAACTATGGCTACACCTTC.

The V call is TRBV6-5, the J call TRBJ2-3, with D hard to call. Germline-derived CDR1 and CDR2 are MNHEY and SVGAGI. The CDR3 sequence is 14 residues long. Trimming shortened V by 5 bases and J by 0 bases, and 9 bases separated the two germline ends. DNA for the CDR3: TGTGCCAGCAGTCCAAGGCGGAGCACAGATACGCAGTATTTT. Translating gives CASSPRRSTDTQYF.

V is TRBV10-3 and J is TRBJ1-2; D uncertain. CDR3 length equals 13 residues. V was shortened by 7 bases and J by 2 bases, with 11 bases between the two germline ends. The germline gives CDR1 ENHRY, CDR2 SYGVKD. CDR3 sequence (DNA): TGTGCCATCACTATGGAGAGCAACTATGGCTACACCTTC. Residues: CAITMESNYGYTF.

V is TRBV4-1 and J is TRBJ2-7; 8 bases fit TRBD1. The CDR3 sequence is 16 residues long. CDR1 is MGHRA, CDR2 YSYEKL, per germline. J was trimmed by 2 bases and V by 1 base; bases with no gene match: 7. CDR3 loop: CASSQVRRQGTYEQYV. Here the CDR3 DNA reads TGCGCCAGCAGCCAAGTAAGGCGACAGGGGACCTACGAGCAGTACGTC.

The rearrangement links TRBV6-1 to TRBJ1-1, with D uncertain. This CDR3 has 13 amino acids. Germline CDR1 and CDR2: MNHNS and SASEGT. V was trimmed by 4 bases and J by 3 bases, leaving 9 bases between them. The CDR3 loop is CASSGARDTEAFF. In DNA, the CDR3 is TGTGCCAGCAGTGGAGCTCGGGACACTGAAGCTTTCTTT.

The J gene is TRBJ2-7, the V gene TRBV11-2, with D possibly being TRBD1 (5 bases). The germline CDR1 and CDR2 sequences are SGHAT and FQNNGV. This CDR3 comprises 17 residues. V shed 1 base and J shed 1 base, with 17 bases lying between them. The CDR3, as DNA: TGTGCCAGCAGCTTAGGTGTCGTAGGGGTAGATTCCTACGAGCAGTACTTC. The encoded protein is CASSLGVVGVDSYEQYF.

The V gene is TRBV5-1, the J gene TRBJ2-1; 8 bases are shared with TRBD2. There are 16 residues in the CDR3. Per the germline V gene, CDR1 is SGHRS and CDR2 is YFSETQ. Germline trimming cut 4 bases from V and 1 base from J; bases unmatched to any gene: 7. The CDR3 loop reads CASSGASGFSYNEQFF. The CDR3 DNA follows: TGCGCCAGCAGCGGGGCTAGCGGGTTTTCCTACAATGAGCAGTTCTTC.

The chain joins TRBV4-1 to TRBJ1-4, with D maybe TRBD1 (6 bases). V lost 0 bases, J lost 8 bases, and 16 bases lay in between. The CDR3 spans 16 residues. From germline, CDR1 is MGHRA and CDR2 YSYEKL. The CDR3 DNA sequence: TGCGCCAGCAGCCAAGACACAGGGCTCCAATACGAAAAACTGTTTTTT. Its protein is CASSQDTGLQYEKLFF.

The CDR3 loop reads CASSLVWGRAYGSNQPQHF. In DNA, the CDR3 is TGTGCCAGCAGCTTGGTGTGGGGGCGCGCGTACGGTAGCAATCAGCCCCAGCATTTT. The genes are TRBV5-5 and TRBJ1-5; the D gene is possibly TRBD1 (6 bases). This CDR3 is built from 19 residues. CDR1 and CDR2 from the germline V gene are SGHKS and YYEKEE (reference sequence). The V gene lost 0 bases and the J gene lost 0 bases, with 19 bases spanning the gap.

This clone was detected only once. The chain is built from TRBV19 and TRBJ2-7; perhaps TRBD2 as D (5 bases). The CDR3 is made up of 15 amino acids. The germline CDR1 and CDR2 sequences are LNHDA and SQIVND (reference sequence). V lost 3 bases and J 4 bases, leaving 16 bases between the germline ends. The CDR3 is CASSISDFPTYEQYF. DNA of the CDR3: TGTGCCAGTAGTATCTCGGACTTCCCAACTTACGAGCAGTACTTC.

The genes are TRBV30 and TRBJ2-3; possibly TRBD1 for D (7 bases). Germline CDR1 and CDR2: GTSNPN and SVGIG (reference sequence). Between the trimmed V and J ends, which lost 5 bases and 6 bases, there was a span of 15 bases. The CDR3 runs 13 residues. The CDR3, as DNA: TGTGCCTGGGGGGACAGCCGGGGGGATACGCAGTATTTT. Its translation: CAWGDSRGDTQYF.

This clone showed up just a few times. The chain combines TRBV14 with TRBJ1-6; the D gene is possibly TRBD1 (6 bases). The germline V gene has CDR1 SGHDN and CDR2 FVKESK. The CDR3 spans 14 residues. With 2 bases removed from V and 13 bases from J, the gap between germline ends came to 15 bases. The CDR3 DNA is TGTGCCAGCAGCCAACTGGGGATGAGGGGGCCCCTCCACTTT. Translated, it gives CASSQLGMRGPLHF.